This paragraph reports one TCR beta chain. The antigen is unknown. Time point defined: sample taken at primary tumor resection. This sample is part of a study of spatial heterogeneity in lung cancer. Study-wide context: A unique TCR and UMI combination showed up more than ten times in raw reads, on average. Broader study findings: Counts of expanded alpha and beta TCRs within tumors tracked the tumor nonsynonymous mutation count.

TCRdb re-derived calls from the 5' RACE reads in MiXCR, one entry per CDR3 protein. The sample gives roughly 3,400 distinct CDR3 sequences, roughly 37% of which show up once; roughly 12% is in the top ten. Sequenced here: lung tumor tissue, sampled at surgery. This receptor was identified in a female donor with early-stage non-small cell lung cancer.

CDR3 protein: CASSSRLAGVSSYEQYF. DNA for the CDR3: TGTGCCAGCAGCTCGCGACTAGCGGGTGTGAGCTCCTACGAGCAGTACTTC. The chain is built from TRBV11-2 and TRBJ2-7, with TRBD2 matching over 10 bases. The CDR3 runs 17 residues. Germline values: CDR1 SGHAT, CDR2 FQNNGV. With 4 bases clipped from V and 0 bases from J, the junction kept 9 bases outside the gene matches.